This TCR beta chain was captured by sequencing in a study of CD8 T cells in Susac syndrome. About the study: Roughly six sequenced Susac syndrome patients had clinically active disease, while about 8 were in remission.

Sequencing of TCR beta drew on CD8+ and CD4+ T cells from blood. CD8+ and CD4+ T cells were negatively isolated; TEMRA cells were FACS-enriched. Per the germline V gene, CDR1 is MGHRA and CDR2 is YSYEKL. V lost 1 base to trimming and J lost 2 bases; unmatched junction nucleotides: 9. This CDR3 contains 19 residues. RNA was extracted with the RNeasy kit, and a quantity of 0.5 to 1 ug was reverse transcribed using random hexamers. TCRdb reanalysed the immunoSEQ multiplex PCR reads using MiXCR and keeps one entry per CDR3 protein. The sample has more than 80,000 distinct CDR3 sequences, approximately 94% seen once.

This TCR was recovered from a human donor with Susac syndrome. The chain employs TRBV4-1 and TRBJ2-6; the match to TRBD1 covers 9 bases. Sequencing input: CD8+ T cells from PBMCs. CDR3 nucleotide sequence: TGCGCCAGCAGCCAAGTTTTGGGGACAGGGTTGGCTGGGGCCAACGTCCTGACTTTC. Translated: CASSQVLGTGLAGANVLTF.